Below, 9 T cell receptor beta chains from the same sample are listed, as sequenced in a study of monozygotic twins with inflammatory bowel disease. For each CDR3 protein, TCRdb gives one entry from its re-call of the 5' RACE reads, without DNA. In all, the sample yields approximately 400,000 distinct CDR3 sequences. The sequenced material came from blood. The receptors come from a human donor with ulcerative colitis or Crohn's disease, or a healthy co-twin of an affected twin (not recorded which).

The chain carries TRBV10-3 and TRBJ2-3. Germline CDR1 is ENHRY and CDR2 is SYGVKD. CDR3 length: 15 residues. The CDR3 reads CAISDQNGGTDTQYF.

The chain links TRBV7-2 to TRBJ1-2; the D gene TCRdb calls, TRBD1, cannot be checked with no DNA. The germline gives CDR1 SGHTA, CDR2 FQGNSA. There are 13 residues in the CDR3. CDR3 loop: CASSVTGNTGYTF. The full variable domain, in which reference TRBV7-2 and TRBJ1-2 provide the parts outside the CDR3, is GAGVSQSPSNKVTEKGKDVELRCDPISGHTALYWYRQSLGQGLEFLIYFQGNSAPDKSGLPSDRFSAERTGGSVSTLTIQRTQQEDSAVYLCASSVTGNTGYTFGSGTRLTVV.

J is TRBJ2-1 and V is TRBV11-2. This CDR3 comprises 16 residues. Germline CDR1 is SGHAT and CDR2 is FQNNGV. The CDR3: CASSLVWSGSYNEQFF.

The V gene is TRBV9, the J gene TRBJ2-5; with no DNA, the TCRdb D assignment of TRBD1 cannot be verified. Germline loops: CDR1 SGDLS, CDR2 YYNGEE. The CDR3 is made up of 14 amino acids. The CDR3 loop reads CASAGQGSSETQYF.

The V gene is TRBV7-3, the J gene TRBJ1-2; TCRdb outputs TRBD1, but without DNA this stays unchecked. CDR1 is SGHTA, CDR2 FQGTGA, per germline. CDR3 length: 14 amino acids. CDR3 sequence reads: CASSPGQGIMGYTF.

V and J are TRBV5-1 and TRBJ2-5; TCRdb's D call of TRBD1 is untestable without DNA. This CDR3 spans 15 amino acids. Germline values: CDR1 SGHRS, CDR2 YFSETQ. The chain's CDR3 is CASSLFGWGQETQYF.

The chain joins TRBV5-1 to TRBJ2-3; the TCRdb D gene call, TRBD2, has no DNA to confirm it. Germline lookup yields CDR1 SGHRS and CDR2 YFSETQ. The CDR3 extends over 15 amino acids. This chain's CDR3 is CASRTRLASADTQYF.

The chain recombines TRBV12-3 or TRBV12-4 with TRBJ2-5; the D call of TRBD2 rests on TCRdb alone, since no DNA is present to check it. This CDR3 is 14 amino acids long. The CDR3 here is CASNMGGAKGTQYF.

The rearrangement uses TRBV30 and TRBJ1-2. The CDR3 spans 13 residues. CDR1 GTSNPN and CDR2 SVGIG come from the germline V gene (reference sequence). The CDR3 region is CACPIGANYGYTF.